Shown below are 10 T cell receptor beta chains from a single sample sequenced in a study of shared clonotypes between healthy human individuals. Naive CD8 populations comprised CD45RO-negative cells positively selected for CCR7, excluding terminally differentiated effector memory CD45RA+ cells. Clones were sequenced by immunoSEQ multiplex PCR, and TCRdb holds only the in-frame ones, with some missing. The sample shows 750,000 to 1,000,000 clones, 80% to 95% of them seen only once. Sequences were obtained from naive CD8+ T cells sorted from blood. The receptor source for this set is a man aged 30 to 45 in good health.

The V gene is TRBV7-9, the J gene TRBJ2-1; maybe TRBD2 (5 bases). From germline, CDR1 is SEHNR and CDR2 FQNEAQ (reference sequence). This CDR3 region has 17 residues. Trimming pared 4 bases from V and 5 bases from J, leaving 21 bases between. For the CDR3, the DNA is TGTGCCAGCAGCTCAAATGGTAAATCGCGGGCCAACAATGAGCAGTTCTTC. Its protein is CASSSNGKSRANNEQFF.

This chain connects TRBV6-5 to TRBJ2-2; tentatively, D is TRBD1 (6 bases). Trimming left V 5 bases short and J 3 bases short, with 13 bases between. The CDR3 runs to 15 residues. The germline V gene encodes CDR1 MNHEY and CDR2 SVGAGI. CDR3 nucleotides: TGTGCCAGCAGTGGCCTGACAGGTCACACCGGGGAGCTGTTTTTT. Translating it yields CASSGLTGHTGELFF.

The chain combines TRBV13 with TRBJ2-1; 9 bases match TRBD2. Germline V gives CDR1 PRHDT, CDR2 FYEKMQ (reference sequence). This CDR3 contains 16 residues. Trimming cost V 0 bases and J 2 bases; bases outside gene matches: 2. CDR3 loop: CASSLGAGGPYNEQFF. Here the CDR3 DNA reads TGTGCCAGCAGCTTAGGGGCGGGAGGGCCCTACAATGAGCAGTTCTTC.

This chain connects TRBV5-6 to TRBJ2-7; 9 bases agree with TRBD2. Germline CDR1 and CDR2: SGHDT and YYEEEE. The CDR3 is made up of 14 amino acids. V shed 5 bases and J 5 bases; nucleotides not matched to a gene: 8. CDR3 protein: CASSSGSYIDEQYF. In nucleotides, the CDR3 is TGTGCCAGCAGTAGCGGGAGTTATATAGACGAGCAGTACTTC.

The chain recombines TRBV6-5 with TRBJ1-1; TRBD1 aligns across 8 bases. There are 15 residues in the CDR3. V was pared by 0 bases and J by 8 bases, with 8 bases of the junction left unmatched. CDR1 MNHEY and CDR2 SVGAGI come from the germline V gene. The CDR3 is CASSYSATGASEAFF. CDR3 bases: TGTGCCAGCAGTTACTCCGCGACAGGGGCTTCCGAAGCTTTCTTT.

In this sample, this clone turned up once. This chain connects TRBV27 to TRBJ2-2; D is possibly TRBD1 (6 bases). The germline gives CDR1 MNHEY, CDR2 SMNVEV (reference sequence). Trimming took off 0 bases at V and 2 bases at J, with 10 bases between the two ends. The CDR3 totals 16 residues. The CDR3 nucleotides are TGTGCCAGCAGTTTATCGGGACACCGAAACACCGGGGAGCTGTTTTTT. It is translated as CASSLSGHRNTGELFF.

The gene calls are TRBV28 and TRBJ1-4; 7 positions match TRBD1. V lost 2 bases to trimming and J lost 8 bases; unmatched junction nucleotides: 11. The germline V gene has CDR1 MDHEN and CDR2 SYDVKM. The CDR3 is 16 residues long. The CDR3 DNA reads TGTGCCAGCAGTTTAATTCCCGGAGACAGGGACGAAAAACTGTTTTTT. It yields the protein CASSLIPGDRDEKLFF.

This rearrangement joins TRBV28 to TRBJ2-3, with 14 nucleotides matching TRBD2. This CDR3 region has 16 residues. The germline V gene has CDR1 MDHEN and CDR2 SYDVKM. Germline trimming cut 4 bases from V and 7 bases from J; bases unmatched to any gene: 7. The CDR3 protein is CASSSGLAGAHYTQYF. In DNA, the CDR3 is TGTGCCAGCAGTTCGGGACTAGCGGGAGCGCATTATACGCAGTATTTT.

The chain carries TRBV28 and TRBJ2-3; 9 positions agree with TRBD1. The CDR3 is made up of 15 amino acids. Germline trimming cut 8 bases from V and 4 bases from J; bases unmatched to any gene: 10. Germline CDR1 is MDHEN and CDR2 is SYDVKM. DNA for the CDR3: TGTGCCAGCGGATTACAGGGGGCGCGGGCAGATACGCAGTATTTT. It encodes CASGLQGARADTQYF. The variable domain in full, completed from reference TRBV28 and TRBJ2-3, reads DVKVTQSSRYLVKRTGEKVFLECVQDMDHENMFWYRQDPGLGLRLIYFSYDVKMKEKGDIPEGYSVSREKKERFSLILESASTNQTSMYLCASGLQGARADTQYFGPGTRLTVL.

The V gene is TRBV14, the J gene TRBJ2-7, with 8 nucleotides matching TRBD2. Germline-derived CDR1 and CDR2 are SGHDN and FVKESK. Losses at the gene ends were 0 bases for V and 4 bases for J; bases not matched to a gene: 5. The CDR3 runs to 15 residues. The CDR3: CASSQELAGKYEQYF. For the CDR3, the DNA is TGTGCCAGCAGCCAAGAGTTAGCGGGAAAGTACGAGCAGTACTTC.